These 7 T cell receptor beta chains originate from one sample sequenced in a study of shared clonotypes between healthy human individuals. The table came from immunoSEQ multiplex PCR; TCRdb's copy has only in-frame clones and leaves some out. This table has 2 million to 2.5 million clones, approximately 95% appearing once. The material sequenced was naive CD4+ T cells from PBMCs. The subset denotes: CD45RA+ positively selected. These receptors originate from a man aged 18 to 29 in good health. Some clones in this sample may be carry-over from other donors' samples.

With regard to this clone: Other DNA sequences from this sample encode an identical CDR3 as well. The chain recombines TRBV5-1 with TRBJ2-1, with TRBD1 matching over 7 bases. The ends lost 0 bases at V and 13 bases at J; junction bases unmatched: 4. This CDR3 has 12 residues. CDR1 and CDR2 from the germline V gene are SGHRS and YFSETQ. Here the CDR3 DNA reads TGCGCCAGCAGCTTGGACAGGGGTGAACAGTTCTTC. Encoded protein: CASSLDRGEQFF.

V is TRBV7-3 and J is TRBJ2-1, with D possibly called TRBD1 or TRBD2 (5 bases each). V dropped 6 bases and J dropped 10 bases, with 22 bases sitting between them. Germline V CDR1 and CDR2: SGHTA, FQGTGA. This CDR3 comprises 15 residues. Here the CDR3 DNA reads TGTGCCAGCAGTGCTACCCGGGACCGCCCCAGGGAGCAGTTCTTC. Encoded protein: CASSATRDRPREQFF.

This chain joins TRBV28 and TRBJ2-7; TRBD1 aligns across 7 bases. CDR1 and CDR2 from the germline V gene are MDHEN and SYDVKM. The junction had 8 bases not matched to a gene; V was cut back by 6 bases and J by 3 bases. The CDR3 runs to 14 residues. The CDR3 loop reads CASRRQGRVYEQYF. In nucleotides, the CDR3 is TGTGCCAGCAGGAGACAGGGACGGGTCTACGAGCAGTACTTC. The complete variable domain, with remaining parts taken from reference TRBV28 and TRBJ2-7, reads DVKVTQSSRYLVKRTGEKVFLECVQDMDHENMFWYRQDPGLGLRLIYFSYDVKMKEKGDIPEGYSVSREKKERFSLILESASTNQTSMYLCASRRQGRVYEQYFGPGTRLTVT.

The rearrangement uses TRBV28 and TRBJ2-7, with a weak D call TRBD2 (7 bases). V was shortened by 10 bases and J by 2 bases, with 21 bases between the two germline ends. The CDR3 length is 15 residues. Per germline, CDR1 MDHEN and CDR2 SYDVKM. The CDR3 here is CAIGGGATITYEQYF. CDR3 sequence (DNA): TGTGCCATTGGAGGGGGGGCCACAATCACCTACGAGCAGTACTTC.

This chain links TRBV28 with TRBJ2-4, with D uncertain. The CDR3 length is 13 residues. Trimming cost V 5 bases and J 0 bases, with 5 bases left between them. Germline values: CDR1 MDHEN, CDR2 SYDVKM. In DNA form, the CDR3 reads TGTGCCAGCAGTACAATAGCCAAAAACATTCAGTACTTC. Translating gives CASSTIAKNIQYF.

This clone was seen just once. The CDR3 reads CASSLGTGGEGTEAFF. The DNA of the CDR3 is TGTGCCAGCAGCTTAGGGACAGGGGGCGAAGGGACTGAAGCTTTCTTT. V usage is TRBV7-3 and J usage is TRBJ1-1, with TRBD1 identical over 12 bases. Unmatched junction bases numbered 6, after V lost 2 bases and J lost 5 bases. The length of the CDR3 is 16 residues. Looked up from germline, CDR1 is SGHTA and CDR2 is FQGTGA.

CDR3 sequence reads: CASSSLQDLFPYGYTF. The DNA for the CDR3 is TGTGCCAGCAGTTCTCTACAGGACCTCTTCCCCTATGGCTACACCTTC. This chain links TRBV6-5 with TRBJ1-2; D might be TRBD1 (5 bases). V dropped 4 bases and J dropped 4 bases, with 19 bases sitting between them. The CDR3 sequence is 16 residues long. Looked up from germline, CDR1 is MNHEY and CDR2 is SVGAGI.